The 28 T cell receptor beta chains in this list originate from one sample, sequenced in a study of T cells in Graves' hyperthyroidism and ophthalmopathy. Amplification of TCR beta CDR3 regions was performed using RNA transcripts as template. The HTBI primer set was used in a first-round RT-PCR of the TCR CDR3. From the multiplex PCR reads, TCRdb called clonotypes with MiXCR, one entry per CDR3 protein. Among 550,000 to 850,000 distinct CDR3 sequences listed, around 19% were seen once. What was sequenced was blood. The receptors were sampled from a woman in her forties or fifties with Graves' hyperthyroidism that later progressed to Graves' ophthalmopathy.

CDR3 sequence: CASSPRWTGSSYEQYF. Here the CDR3 DNA reads TGTGCCAGCAGTCCTAGGTGGACAGGGAGCTCCTACGAGCAGTACTTC. The chain is built from TRBV6-6 and TRBJ2-7, with 8 bases that match TRBD1. The germline gives CDR1 MNHNY, CDR2 SVGAGI (reference sequence). The V gene end was trimmed by 5 bases and the J gene end by 0 bases; junction bases not matched to a gene: 9. This CDR3 has 16 amino acids.

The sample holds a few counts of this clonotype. CDR3 in DNA: TGCGCCAGCAGCCAAGAGTCCCAGGGGTTAGCAACTAATGAAAAACTGTTTTTT. It encodes CASSQESQGLATNEKLFF. The gene calls are TRBV4-1 and TRBJ1-4; D might be TRBD1 (6 bases). Germline V CDR1 and CDR2: MGHRA, YSYEKL. There are 18 residues in the CDR3. Trimming pared 0 bases from V and 0 bases from J, leaving 14 bases between.

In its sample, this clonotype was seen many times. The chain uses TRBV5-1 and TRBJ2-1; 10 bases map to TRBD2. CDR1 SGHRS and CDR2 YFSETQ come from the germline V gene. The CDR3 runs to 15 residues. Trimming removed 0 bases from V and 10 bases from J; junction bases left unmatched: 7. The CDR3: CASSLAPAGGREQFF. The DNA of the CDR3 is TGCGCCAGCAGCTTGGCCCCAGCGGGGGGGCGCGAGCAGTTCTTC.

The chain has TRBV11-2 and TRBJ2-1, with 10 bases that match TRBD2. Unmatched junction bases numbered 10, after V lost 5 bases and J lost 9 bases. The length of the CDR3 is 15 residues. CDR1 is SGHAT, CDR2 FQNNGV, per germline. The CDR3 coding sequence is TGTGCCAGCAGCCGGAGCGGGGGGGGCCATATTGAGCAGTTCTTC. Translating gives CASSRSGGGHIEQFF.

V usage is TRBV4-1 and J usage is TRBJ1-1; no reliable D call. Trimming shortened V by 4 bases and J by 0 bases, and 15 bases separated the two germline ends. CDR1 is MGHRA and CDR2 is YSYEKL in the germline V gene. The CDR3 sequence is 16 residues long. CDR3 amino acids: CASSPGLSPMNTEAFF. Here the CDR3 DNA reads TGCGCCAGCAGCCCTGGTCTGAGTCCAATGAACACTGAAGCTTTCTTT.

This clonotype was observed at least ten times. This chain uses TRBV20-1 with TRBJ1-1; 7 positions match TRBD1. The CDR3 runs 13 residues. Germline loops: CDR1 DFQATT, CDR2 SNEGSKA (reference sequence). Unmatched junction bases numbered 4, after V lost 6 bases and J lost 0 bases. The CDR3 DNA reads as TGCAGTGCCCCGGACAGGTTGAACACTGAAGCTTTCTTT. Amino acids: CSAPDRLNTEAFF.

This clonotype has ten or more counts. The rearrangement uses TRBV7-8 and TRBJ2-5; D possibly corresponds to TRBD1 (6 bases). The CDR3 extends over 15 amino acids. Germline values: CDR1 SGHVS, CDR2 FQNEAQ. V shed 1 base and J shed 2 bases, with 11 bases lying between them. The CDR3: CASSLDGTLQETQYF. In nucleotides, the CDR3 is TGTGCCAGCAGCTTAGACGGGACACTACAAGAGACCCAGTACTTC.

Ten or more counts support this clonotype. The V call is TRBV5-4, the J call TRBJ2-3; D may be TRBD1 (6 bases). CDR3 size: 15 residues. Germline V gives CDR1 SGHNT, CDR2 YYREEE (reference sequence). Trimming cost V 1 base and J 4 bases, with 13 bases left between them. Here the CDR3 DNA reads TGTGCCAGCAGCTTGTCCAGGGGCCCCTCAGATACGCAGTATTTT. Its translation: CASSLSRGPSDTQYF.

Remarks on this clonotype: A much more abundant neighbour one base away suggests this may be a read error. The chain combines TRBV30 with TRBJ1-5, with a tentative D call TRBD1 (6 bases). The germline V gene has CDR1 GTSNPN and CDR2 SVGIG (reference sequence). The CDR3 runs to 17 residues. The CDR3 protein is CPWSVLGASYSNQPQHF. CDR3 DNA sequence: TGTCCCTGGAGTGTGCTGGGGGCTTCATATAGCAATCAGCCCCAGCATTTT.

DNA for the CDR3: TGTGCCAGCAGTGCGACAGGGGGCGCGGAGTATGGCTACACCTTC. Translated: CASSATGGAEYGYTF. V gene TRBV6-1 combines with J gene TRBJ1-2; 10 bases fit TRBD1. Trimming cost V 4 bases and J 5 bases; bases outside gene matches: 7. The CDR3 is made up of 15 amino acids. Germline loops: CDR1 MNHNS, CDR2 SASEGT.

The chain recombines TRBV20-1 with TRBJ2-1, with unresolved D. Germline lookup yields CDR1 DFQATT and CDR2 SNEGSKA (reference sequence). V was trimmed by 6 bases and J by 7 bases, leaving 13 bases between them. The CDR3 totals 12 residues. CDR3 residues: CSASDGRNEQFF. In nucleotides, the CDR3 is TGCAGTGCGTCGGACGGAAGAAATGAGCAGTTCTTC.

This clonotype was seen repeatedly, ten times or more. CDR3 in DNA: TGTGCCAGCAGTAAACTACGTACTGAAGCTTTCTTT. Protein: CASSKLRTEAFF. The J gene is TRBJ1-1, the V gene TRBV11-2; no clear D. Trimming shortened V by 6 bases and J by 5 bases, and 10 bases separated the two germline ends. CDR3 length: 12 amino acids. Germline CDR1 SGHAT, CDR2 FQNNGV.

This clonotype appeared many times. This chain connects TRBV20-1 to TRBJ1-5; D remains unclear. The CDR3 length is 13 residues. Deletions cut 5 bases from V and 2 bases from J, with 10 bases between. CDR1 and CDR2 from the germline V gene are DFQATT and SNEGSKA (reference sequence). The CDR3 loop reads CSAPLLGNQPQHF. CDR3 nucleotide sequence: TGCAGTGCTCCCCTACTTGGCAATCAGCCCCAGCATTTT.

The CDR3 DNA is TGTGCCAGCAGCTTGCTAGCGGGGGGGCCCGCAGATACGCAGTATTTT. It codes for CASSLLAGGPADTQYF. V gene TRBV7-2 combines with J gene TRBJ2-3; 12 nucleotides line up with TRBD2. V was pared by 3 bases and J by 4 bases, with 5 bases of the junction left unmatched. This CDR3 spans 16 amino acids. Germline assignment: CDR1 SGHTA and CDR2 FQGNSA.

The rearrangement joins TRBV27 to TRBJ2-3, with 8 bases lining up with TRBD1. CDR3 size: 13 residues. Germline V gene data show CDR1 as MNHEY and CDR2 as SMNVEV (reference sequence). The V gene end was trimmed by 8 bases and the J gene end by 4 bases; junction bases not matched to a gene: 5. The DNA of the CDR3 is TGTGCCAGCCTGGACAGGGTATCAGATACGCAGTATTTT. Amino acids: CASLDRVSDTQYF.

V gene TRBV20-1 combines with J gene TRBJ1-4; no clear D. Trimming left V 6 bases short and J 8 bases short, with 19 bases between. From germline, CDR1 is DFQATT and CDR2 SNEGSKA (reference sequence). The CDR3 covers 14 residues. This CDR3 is CSAPPRSDGEKLFF. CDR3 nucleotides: TGCAGTGCCCCCCCCAGGTCGGATGGGGAAAAACTGTTTTTT.

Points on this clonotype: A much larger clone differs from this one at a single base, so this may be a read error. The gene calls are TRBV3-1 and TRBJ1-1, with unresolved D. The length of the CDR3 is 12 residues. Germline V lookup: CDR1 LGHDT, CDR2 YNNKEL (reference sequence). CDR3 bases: TGTGCCGGCAGCCAAGGTACCACTGAAGCTTTCTTT. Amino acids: CAGSQGTTEAFF.

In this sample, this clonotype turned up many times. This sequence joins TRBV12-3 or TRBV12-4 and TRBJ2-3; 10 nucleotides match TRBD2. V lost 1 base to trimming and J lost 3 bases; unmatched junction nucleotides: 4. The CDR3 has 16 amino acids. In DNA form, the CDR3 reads TGTGCCAGCAGTTTAGGGCCTAGCGGGGGTACAGATACGCAGTATTTT. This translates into CASSLGPSGGTDTQYF.

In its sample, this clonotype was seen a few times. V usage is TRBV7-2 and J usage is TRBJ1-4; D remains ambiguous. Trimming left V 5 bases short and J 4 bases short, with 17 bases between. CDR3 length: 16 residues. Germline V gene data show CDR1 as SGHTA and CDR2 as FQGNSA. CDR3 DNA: TGTGCCAGCAGCCCCCGCTATGGGATGGGTAATGAAAAACTGTTTTTT. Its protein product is CASSPRYGMGNEKLFF.

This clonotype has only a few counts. CDR3 bases: TGTGCCAGCAGCCAGGGGCCTTTCTCCTACGAGCAGTACTTC. Protein sequence: CASSQGPFSYEQYF. The rearrangement joins TRBV3-1 to TRBJ2-7; weak D call: TRBD1 (5 bases). The CDR3 contains 14 residues. In germline, CDR1 is LGHDT, CDR2 YNNKEL (reference sequence). Trimming took 3 bases from V and 0 from J, leaving 9 bases between them.

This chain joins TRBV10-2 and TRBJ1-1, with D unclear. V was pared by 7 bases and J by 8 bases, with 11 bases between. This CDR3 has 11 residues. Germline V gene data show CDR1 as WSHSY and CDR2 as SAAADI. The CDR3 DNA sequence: TGCGCCAGCACCGGAGGGAAGGAAGCTTTCTTT. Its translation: CASTGGKEAFF.

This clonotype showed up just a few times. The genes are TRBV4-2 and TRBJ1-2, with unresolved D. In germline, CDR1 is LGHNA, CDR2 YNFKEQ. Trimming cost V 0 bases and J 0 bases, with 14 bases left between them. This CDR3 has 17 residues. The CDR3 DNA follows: TGTGCCAGCAGCCAAGATTTCGGCGGGCTAACTAACTATGGCTACACCTTC. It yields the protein CASSQDFGGLTNYGYTF.

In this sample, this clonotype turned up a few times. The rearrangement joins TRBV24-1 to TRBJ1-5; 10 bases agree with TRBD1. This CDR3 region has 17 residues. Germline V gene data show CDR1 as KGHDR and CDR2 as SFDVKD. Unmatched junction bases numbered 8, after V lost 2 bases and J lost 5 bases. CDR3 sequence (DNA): TGTGCCACCAGTGATTCCTCCGGGACAGGGGCTTATCAGCCCCAGCATTTT. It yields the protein CATSDSSGTGAYQPQHF.

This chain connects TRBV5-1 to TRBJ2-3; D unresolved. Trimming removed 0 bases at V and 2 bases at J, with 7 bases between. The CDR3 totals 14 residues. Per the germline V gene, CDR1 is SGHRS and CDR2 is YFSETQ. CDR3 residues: CASSLEVPTDTQYF. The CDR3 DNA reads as TGCGCCAGCAGCTTGGAGGTACCCACAGATACGCAGTATTTT. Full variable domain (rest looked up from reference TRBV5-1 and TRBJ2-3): KAGVTQTPRYLIKTRGQQVTLSCSPISGHRSVSWYQQTPGQGLQFLFEYFSETQRNKGNFPGRFSGRQFSNSRSEMNVSTLELGDSALYLCASSLEVPTDTQYFGPGTRLTVL.

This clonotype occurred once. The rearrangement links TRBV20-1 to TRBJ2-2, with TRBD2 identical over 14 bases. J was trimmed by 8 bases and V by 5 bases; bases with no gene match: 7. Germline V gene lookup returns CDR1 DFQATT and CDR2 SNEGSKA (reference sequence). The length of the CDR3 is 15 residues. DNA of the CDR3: TGCAGTGCTCGCAGACTAGCGGGGGGGCCAGGGGAGCTGTTTTTT. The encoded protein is CSARRLAGGPGELFF.

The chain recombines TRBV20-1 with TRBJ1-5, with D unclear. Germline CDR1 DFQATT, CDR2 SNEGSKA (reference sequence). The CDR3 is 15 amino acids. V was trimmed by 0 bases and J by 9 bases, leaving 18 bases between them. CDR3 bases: TGCAGTGCTAGAGAAGAGGGCGGGCCGCAATGGCCCCAGCATTTT. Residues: CSAREEGGPQWPQHF.

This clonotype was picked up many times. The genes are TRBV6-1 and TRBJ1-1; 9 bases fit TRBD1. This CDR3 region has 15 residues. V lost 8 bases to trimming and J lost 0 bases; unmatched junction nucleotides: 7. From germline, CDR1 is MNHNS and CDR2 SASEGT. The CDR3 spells CASDRGSRMNTEAFF. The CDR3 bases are TGTGCCAGCGACAGGGGGTCGCGGATGAACACTGAAGCTTTCTTT.

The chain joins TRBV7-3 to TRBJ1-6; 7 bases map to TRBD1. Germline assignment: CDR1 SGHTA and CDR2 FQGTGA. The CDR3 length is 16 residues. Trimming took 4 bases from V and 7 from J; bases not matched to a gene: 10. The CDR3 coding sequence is TGTGCCAGCAGCTCACAAAGCCGGGACAGCAATTCACCCCTCCACTTT. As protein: CASSSQSRDSNSPLHF.